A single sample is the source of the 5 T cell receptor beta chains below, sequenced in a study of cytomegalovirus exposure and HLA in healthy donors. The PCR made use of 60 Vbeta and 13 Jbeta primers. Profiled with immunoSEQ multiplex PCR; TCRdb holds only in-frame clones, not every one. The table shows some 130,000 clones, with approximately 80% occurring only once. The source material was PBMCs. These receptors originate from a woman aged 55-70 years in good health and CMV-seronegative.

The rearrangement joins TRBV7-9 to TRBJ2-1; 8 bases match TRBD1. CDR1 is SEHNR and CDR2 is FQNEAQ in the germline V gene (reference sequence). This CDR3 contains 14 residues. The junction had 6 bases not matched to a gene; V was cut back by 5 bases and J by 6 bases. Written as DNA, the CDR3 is TGTGCCAGCAGCGACAGGGGTCCCCTCAATGAGCAGTTCTTC. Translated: CASSDRGPLNEQFF.

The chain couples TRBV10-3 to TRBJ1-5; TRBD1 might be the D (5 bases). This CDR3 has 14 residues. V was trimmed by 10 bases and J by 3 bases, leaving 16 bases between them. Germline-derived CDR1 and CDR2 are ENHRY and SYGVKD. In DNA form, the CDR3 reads TGTGCCACCCAGACAGACCCCTCCAATCAGCCCCAGCATTTT. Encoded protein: CATQTDPSNQPQHF.

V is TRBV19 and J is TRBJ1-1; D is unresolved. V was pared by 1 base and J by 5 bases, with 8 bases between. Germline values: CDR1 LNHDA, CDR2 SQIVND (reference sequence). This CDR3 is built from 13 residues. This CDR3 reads CASSIGGGTEAFF. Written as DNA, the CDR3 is TGTGCCAGTAGTATAGGGGGAGGAACTGAAGCTTTCTTT.

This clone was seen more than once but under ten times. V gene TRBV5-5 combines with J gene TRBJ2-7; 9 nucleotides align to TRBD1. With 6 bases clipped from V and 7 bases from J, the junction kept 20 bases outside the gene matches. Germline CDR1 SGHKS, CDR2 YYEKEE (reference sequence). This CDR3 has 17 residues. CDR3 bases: TGTGCCAGCACCCCAACCCCAGCGACAGGGGGTCTGTGGGAGCAGTACTTC. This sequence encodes CASTPTPATGGLWEQYF.

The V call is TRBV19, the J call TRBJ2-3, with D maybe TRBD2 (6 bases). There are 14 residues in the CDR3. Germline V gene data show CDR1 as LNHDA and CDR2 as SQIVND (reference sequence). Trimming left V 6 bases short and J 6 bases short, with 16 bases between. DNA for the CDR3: TGTGCCAGTAGCCGGGACTGGGATACCGATACGCAGTATTTT. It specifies CASSRDWDTDTQYF.